This entry describes one T cell receptor (beta chain). This sample was taken from a study of blood T cell repertoires in COVID-19. In the study overall: Sources were T cells, B-cell-depleted T cells, or PBMCs; the material itself was cDNA or gDNA.

Using immunoSEQ multiplex PCR, the repertoire was profiled, and TCRdb retains in-frame clones only, with some absent. Found here are 200,000 to 250,000 clones, more than 85% of them singletons; the top ten hold 0.7% to 0.85%. The CDR3 length is 14 residues. Germline V lookup: CDR1 SGHTA, CDR2 FQGTGA. Unmatched junction bases numbered 5, after V lost 2 bases and J lost 11 bases. The gene calls are TRBV7-3 and TRBJ2-1; 11 nucleotides align to TRBD2. The clonotype comes from a man aged 55 to 69 with COVID-19, enrolled during active disease. The sequenced sample was peripheral blood. CDR3 sequence (DNA): TGTGCCAGCAGCTTAGGACTAGCGGGCCAACAGCAGTTCTTC. Translated, it gives CASSLGLAGQQQFF.